This is a list of T cell receptor beta chains from one sample in a study of blood T cell repertoires in COVID-19. Profiling relied on immunoSEQ multiplex PCR, and the TCRdb table lists in-frame clones only, not all of them. The sample shows over 45,000 clones, around 85% of them seen only once. Sequenced: peripheral blood. The receptors come from a man aged 45-60 years with active COVID-19. CDR3s include the opening cysteine and the closing phenylalanine or tryptophan. A D gene is named only where the DNA matches it firmly. The listing skips clone size in some rows; elsewhere it reads once, few, many or a size class.

DNA,CDR3,size,J,D,V
TGTGCCAGCAGCCAGGTGGAGAGGGGGTCCTACGAGCAGTACTTC,CASSQVERGSYEQYF,.,TRBJ2-7,.,TRBV9
TGTGCCACAGCTCCAACCGGGGCCAACGTCCTGACTTTC,CATAPTGANVLTF,.,TRBJ2-6,.,TRBV24-1
TGTGCCAGCAGCTTAGCGGGGGGAGATGAATACGAGCAGTACTTC,CASSLAGGDEYEQYF,.,TRBJ2-7,.,TRBV7-8
TGCGCCAGCAGCCCGGGAGCTGTCAATAATTCACCCCTCCACTTT,CASSPGAVNNSPLHF,.,TRBJ1-6,.,TRBV4-3
TGTGCCAGTAGTACCCGGTCTAGCGGTAACTATGGCTACACCTTC,CASSTRSSGNYGYTF,.,TRBJ1-2,.,TRBV19
TGTGCCAGTCAGGGGGCGGATCATGAAAAACTGTTTTTT,CASQGADHEKLFF,.,TRBJ1-4,TRBD1,TRBV10-3
TGTGCCAGCAGCTTTGAGCCGCGATACTCCTACAATGAGCAGTTCTTC,CASSFEPRYSYNEQFF,.,TRBJ2-1,.,TRBV7-6
TGCAGCGGCAGGATTAGGAGGAATGCACGGCCAGATACGCAGTATTTT,CSGRIRRNARPDTQYF,.,TRBJ2-3,.,TRBV29-1
TGTGCCAGCAGCGCTCCCCGTGGGGGCGGGAATTCACCCCTCCACTTT,CASSAPRGGGNSPLHF,.,TRBJ1-6,.,TRBV9
TGTGCCAGTAGTCCGGCCTCCATAGCGGGGGGTAGGGATACGCAGTATTTT,CASSPASIAGGRDTQYF,once,TRBJ2-3,TRBD2,TRBV19
TGTGCCAGCAGGATGACAGGGGGCTACGAGCAGTACTTC,CASRMTGGYEQYF,once,TRBJ2-7,TRBD1,TRBV12-3/TRBV12-4
TGCGCCAGCAGCTTGGGACAGGGGCACACAGATACGCAGTATTTT,CASSLGQGHTDTQYF,.,TRBJ2-3,TRBD1,TRBV5-1
TGTGCCAGCAGTTACCCCAAAGACAGTTTCACTGAAGCTTTCTTT,CASSYPKDSFTEAFF,once,TRBJ1-1,.,TRBV6-6
TGTGCCAGCTCACCATACACAGATACGCAGTATTTT,CASSPYTDTQYF,.,TRBJ2-3,.,TRBV18
TGTGCCAGCAGTGAAGCCCTAGCCCCTGAGTTGACCCAGTACTTC,CASSEALAPELTQYF,.,TRBJ2-5,.,TRBV6-1
TGTGCCAGCAGCCAACGGACAAACTATGGCTACACCTTC,CASSQRTNYGYTF,.,TRBJ1-2,.,TRBV12-3/TRBV12-4
TGTGCCAGCAGCTTCGGTATGTCCTATGGCTACACCTTC,CASSFGMSYGYTF,.,TRBJ1-2,.,TRBV7-9
TGCGCCAGCAGTGGAGGACAGGGGGCCGAGCAGTACTTC,CASSGGQGAEQYF,few,TRBJ2-7,TRBD1,TRBV10-1
TGTGCCAGCACCCCTGGGAGTACAAGAGGGCGTGGCACCGGGGAGCTGTTTTTT,CASTPGSTRGRGTGELFF,.,TRBJ2-2,.,TRBV2
TGTGCCAGCAGTTTCCCAGGGGATGGCTACACCTTC,CASSFPGDGYTF,.,TRBJ1-2,.,TRBV27
TGTGCCAGCAGCCAGGGACTAGCGGGGAACACCGGGGAGCTGTTTTTT,CASSQGLAGNTGELFF,.,TRBJ2-2,TRBD2,TRBV3-1/TRBV3-2
TGCGCCAGCAGCGGCCGGGACAGGTCCCCGATGATGAACACTGAAGCTTTCTTT,CASSGRDRSPMMNTEAFF,.,TRBJ1-1,TRBD1,TRBV4-3
TGTGCCAGCAGCTTAGCCGGTCCCTATAATTCACCCCTCCACTTT,CASSLAGPYNSPLHF,.,TRBJ1-6,.,TRBV7-6
TGTGCCAGCAGTTTAGTCGGGGCAGGGGGGTACGAGCAGTACTTC,CASSLVGAGGYEQYF,.,TRBJ2-7,.,TRBV28
TGTGCCACCAGTGACACCGGGACTAGCGGGGGGGACAATGAGCAGTTCTTC,CATSDTGTSGGDNEQFF,.,TRBJ2-1,TRBD2,TRBV24-1
TGTGCCACCAGCAGAGACCCGGGCGGGGAAGGCTACACCTTC,CATSRDPGGEGYTF,.,TRBJ1-2,.,TRBV15
TGTGCCATCAGTGTACAGGGTACTAATGAAAAACTGTTTTTT,CAISVQGTNEKLFF,.,TRBJ1-4,.,TRBV10-3
TGTGCCAGCAAATACCCAGGGTTCGACTATGGCTACACCTTC,CASKYPGFDYGYTF,few,TRBJ1-2,.,TRBV6-5
TGTGCCAGCAGTTTGGGGCAGGCTCGCCAGCCCCAGCATTTT,CASSLGQARQPQHF,medium-sized,TRBJ1-5,.,TRBV28
TGTGCCAGCAGCTTGCATAATGAGCAGTTCTTC,CASSLHNEQFF,few,TRBJ2-1,.,TRBV5-6
TGTGCCAGCAGCCCCGGGACAGGGGTGGTTACTGAAGCTTTCTTT,CASSPGTGVVTEAFF,.,TRBJ1-1,TRBD1,TRBV5-4
TGTGCCTGGAGTGTACAACCTAGCGGGGGGGCCAATGAGCAGTTCTTC,CAWSVQPSGGANEQFF,.,TRBJ2-1,TRBD2,TRBV30
TGTGCCAGCAGCTTGAGGCTCTTGCGGGGGGGGTGGGAGACCCAGTACTTC,CASSLRLLRGGWETQYF,.,TRBJ2-5,TRBD2,TRBV7-2
TGTGCCAGCAGTTACCTTCAGGACATTCAGTACTTC,CASSYLQDIQYF,few,TRBJ2-4,.,TRBV6-2/TRBV6-3
TGTGCCAGTGAAACCCCATCGGGACAGGGGACAAAGAAGTACTTC,CASETPSGQGTKKYF,.,TRBJ2-7,TRBD1,TRBV19